This TCR beta chain was found in a study of CD8 T cells in Susac syndrome. This clonotype was counted a single time. Its antigen is still unknown. With random hexamers, reverse transcription was performed on about 0.5 to 1 ug of RNA. TCR beta CDR3 was amplified by immunoSEQ multiplex PCR. This amplification extended across 54 Vbeta and 13 Jbeta segments. TCRdb fed the immunoSEQ multiplex PCR reads into MiXCR, producing one record per CDR3 protein. This sample yields approximately 190,000 distinct CDR3 sequences, of which 75% to 95% are seen a single time; roughly 0.087% belongs to the top ten. The germline V gene has CDR1 MNHEY and CDR2 SVGAGI. The CDR3 is made up of 16 amino acids. Trimming at V came to 4 bases and at J to 6 bases, leaving 7 bases not matched to a gene. Study observations and caveats: The CD4+ T cell repertoires that were profiled in Susac syndrome showed no clonal expansion.

Negative isolation yielded CD4+ and CD8+ T cells, and FACS enriched TEMRA cells. This chain links TRBV6-5 with TRBJ1-4; TRBD1 agrees at 11 bases. This clonotype was sampled from a human donor with Susac syndrome. The specimen was CD4+ T cells from PBMCs. The CDR3 coding sequence is TGTGCCAGCAGTTCCGAAGGACAGGGGGCGGATGAAAAACTGTTTTTT. Translating gives CASSSEGQGADEKLFF.